The sequence of this T cell receptor beta chain was determined in a study of T and B cells in COVID-19 patients. Findings and limits, study-wide: Clonality of TRB repertoires was high in active COVID-19; recovery brought above-healthy diversity and richness. Patients with COVID-19 reportedly showed strongly skewed T cell receptor beta variable and joining gene usage. There were some 2,500 TCR clusters exclusive to the recovered cohort, some 30 with low generation probability.

V was pared by 2 bases and J by 0 bases, with 8 bases between. CDR1 and CDR2 (germline): MNHEY, SVGAGI. The CDR3 spans 14 residues. From blood, about 220-500 ng of genomic DNA served as TRB template. This clonotype was found many times. Its specificity is unknown. BIOMED2 TRB-A/B primer pools were used in multiplex TRB PCR. TCRdb analysed the multiplex PCR reads with MiXCR anew, one entry per CDR3 protein. The top ten hold around 1.8% of the sample, which has roughly 25,000 distinct CDR3 sequences, approximately 32% seen once. The rearrangement joins TRBV6-5 to TRBJ2-7; D is uncertain. The sequencing input was blood. This receptor was obtained from a human donor who had recovered from COVID-19. In DNA, the CDR3 is TGTGCCAGCAGTTACAAGGGCAGCTCCTACGAGCAGTACTTC. It encodes CASSYKGSSYEQYF.